These T cell receptor beta chains were read from a single sample in a study of blood T cells in healthy people across ages. TCRdb called the 5' RACE reads again in MiXCR, with one record for every CDR3 protein. The table shows about 1,500,000 distinct CDR3 sequences, with 42% occurring only once. What was sequenced was blood. These TCRs come from a young woman in good health. The CDR3 runs from the conserved cysteine through the conserved F or W. The order of the fields is clone size, J gene, D gene, V gene, CDR3 length, CDR3 DNA, CDR3 protein. D genes are given only for firm matches. Not all rows give a size; the values are once, few, many and, for expanded clones, a class.

>few|TRBJ1-4|TRBD1|TRBV20-1|13
TGCAGTGCTACCAGACAGGGGCATGAAAAACTGTTTTTT
CSATRQGHEKLFF
>-|TRBJ2-1|-|TRBV27|16
TGTGCCAGCACACCCATTGGCGGACCGGGGGGCAGTGAGCAGTTCTTC
CASTPIGGPGGSEQFF
>-|TRBJ2-7|-|TRBV3-1|15
TGTGCCAGCAGCCATCGGGACACAAGGCCCTACGAGCAGTACTTC
CASSHRDTRPYEQYF
>-|TRBJ2-7|-|TRBV5-4|14
TGTGCCAGCAGCCCGGCTTGGGGGACCTACGAGCAGTACTTC
CASSPAWGTYEQYF
>-|TRBJ1-2|-|TRBV6-1|16
TGTGCCAGCAGTCGGGACCCCCGCCCCACTAACTATGGCTACACCTTC
CASSRDPRPTNYGYTF
>few|TRBJ2-5|-|TRBV4-1|18
TGCGCCAGCAGCCAAGATGGTATGGAGGGGTGGGACCAAGAGACCCAGTACTTC
CASSQDGMEGWDQETQYF
>many|TRBJ2-3|TRBD2|TRBV7-9|15
TGTGCCAGCAGCGTCTCTAGCGGCGTAACAGATACGCAGTATTTT
CASSVSSGVTDTQYF
>few|TRBJ2-3|-|TRBV13|14
TGTGCCAGCAGCCCCACACCCCGCACAGATACGCAGTATTTT
CASSPTPRTDTQYF
>-|TRBJ2-1|-|TRBV7-9|14
TGTGCCAGCAGCATCAGCGGAGGCTCCTACGAGCAGTTCTTC
CASSISGGSYEQFF
>-|TRBJ1-1|-|TRBV14|13
TGTGCCAGCAGCCAATCCCAGAACACTGAAGCTTTCTTT
CASSQSQNTEAFF
>-|TRBJ2-7|-|TRBV12-3/TRBV12-4|13
TGTGCCAGCAGTTTAGTCCTAGCTCGTGAGCAGTACTTC
CASSLVLAREQYF
>few|TRBJ1-1|-|TRBV25-1|13
TGTGCCAGTACCTATGCAGCAAACACTGAAGCTTTCTTT
CASTYAANTEAFF
>few|TRBJ2-1|TRBD1|TRBV7-2|13
TGTGCCAGCAGCGTAGGACAGGGCAATGAGCAGTTCTTC
CASSVGQGNEQFF
>few|TRBJ1-5|-|TRBV9|15
TGTGCCAGCAGCCAAAGTGGGGGTGTCAATCAGCCCCAGCATTTT
CASSQSGGVNQPQHF
>-|TRBJ2-4|-|TRBV29-1|16
TGCAGCGTTGTACCTGGGGGCAACCTAGCCAAAAACATTCAGTACTTC
CSVVPGGNLAKNIQYF
>-|TRBJ2-1|-|TRBV9|16
TGTGCCAGCAGCGTATCAGGCGGAGGGGTGGGGAATGAGCAGTTCTTC
CASSVSGGGVGNEQFF
>-|TRBJ2-5|TRBD2|TRBV20-1|17
TGCAGTGCTAGAGATTGGGGACTAGCGTATGAAGCAGAGACCCAGTACTTC
CSARDWGLAYEAETQYF
>-|TRBJ1-4|TRBD1|TRBV5-1|17
TGCGCCAGCAGCTTGGACGCACCCGGGACAGTCAAGTCGGAACTGTTTTTT
CASSLDAPGTVKSELFF